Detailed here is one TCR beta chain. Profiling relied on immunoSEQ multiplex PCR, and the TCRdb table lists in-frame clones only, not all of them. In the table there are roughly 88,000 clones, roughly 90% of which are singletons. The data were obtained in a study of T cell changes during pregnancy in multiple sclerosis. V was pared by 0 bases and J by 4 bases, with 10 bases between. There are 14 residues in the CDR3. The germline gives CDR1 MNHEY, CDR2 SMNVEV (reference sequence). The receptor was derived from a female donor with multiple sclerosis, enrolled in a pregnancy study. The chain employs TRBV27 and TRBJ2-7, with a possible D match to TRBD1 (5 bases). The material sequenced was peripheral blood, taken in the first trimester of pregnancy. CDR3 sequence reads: CASSLSPGSYEQYF. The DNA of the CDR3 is TGTGCCAGCAGTTTATCGCCAGGGTCGTACGAGCAGTACTTC.